Listed here are 28 T cell receptor beta chains from one sample, sequenced in a study of blood T cell repertoires in COVID-19. Repertoires were generated with immunoSEQ multiplex PCR, while TCRdb's copy carries only in-frame clones and drops some. The sample lists a few hundred thousand clones; about 80% were seen once. Sample: peripheral blood. The origin of the receptors is a person between 70 and 80 years old with COVID-19, enrolled during active disease.

J is TRBJ1-1 and V is TRBV7-3, with D possibly being TRBD1 (5 bases). V lost 0 bases to trimming and J lost 1 base, with 9 bases between them. CDR3 length: 15 residues. CDR1 is SGHTA, CDR2 FQGTGA, per germline. DNA of the CDR3: TGTGCCAGCAGCTTAACGGGGCAGGGGAACACTGAAGCTTTCTTT. Its translation: CASSLTGQGNTEAFF.

The chain employs TRBV7-9 and TRBJ1-5; 7 bases agree with TRBD1. Germline CDR1 and CDR2: SEHNR and FQNEAQ (reference sequence). V lost 0 bases, J lost 5 bases, and 10 bases stayed unmatched. The CDR3 has 17 amino acids. CDR3 protein: CASSLARLGRGYQPQHF. The CDR3 DNA sequence: TGTGCCAGCAGCTTAGCGCGGCTCGGCAGGGGGTATCAGCCCCAGCATTTT.

This chain uses TRBV28 with TRBJ1-2; TRBD1 might be the D (5 bases). The V end lost 8 bases, the J end lost 8 bases, and 12 bases lay between the germline ends. CDR3 length equals 11 residues. Germline V CDR1 and CDR2: MDHEN, SYDVKM. The CDR3 DNA sequence: TGTGCCAGCGGGGGGTTGTTCGGCTACACCTTC. Amino acid sequence: CASGGLFGYTF.

The chain carries TRBV7-2 and TRBJ2-1, with D possibly being TRBD2 (6 bases). The CDR3 consists of 17 residues. V lost 2 bases to trimming and J lost 2 bases, with 16 bases between them. CDR1 is SGHTA and CDR2 is FQGNSA in the germline V gene. CDR3: CASSLTIGGPAYNEQFF. CDR3 nucleotide sequence: TGTGCCAGCAGCTTAACGATCGGAGGGCCGGCCTACAATGAGCAGTTCTTC. Based on the CDR3 plus reference TRBV7-2 and TRBJ2-1, the full variable domain is GAGVSQSPSNKVTEKGKDVELRCDPISGHTALYWYRQSLGQGLEFLIYFQGNSAPDKSGLPSDRFSAERTGGSVSTLTIQRTQQEDSAVYLCASSLTIGGPAYNEQFFGPGTRLTVL.

This clone was detected only once. The chain employs TRBV28 and TRBJ1-3; D is undetermined. Germline V lookup: CDR1 MDHEN, CDR2 SYDVKM. The CDR3 runs to 15 residues. Trimming removed 1 base from V and 4 bases from J, with 11 bases in between. In nucleotides, the CDR3 is TGTGCCAGCAGTTTATACGGGGAGTCCGGAAACACCATATATTTT. Translating it yields CASSLYGESGNTIYF.

CDR3 protein: CASSPEVGQRNTEAFF. As DNA, the CDR3 is TGTGCCAGTAGTCCCGAGGTCGGACAGCGGAACACTGAAGCTTTCTTT. The V gene is TRBV19, the J gene TRBJ1-1; D possibly corresponds to TRBD1 (6 bases). Germline V gene sequence: CDR1 LNHDA, CDR2 SQIVND (reference sequence). This CDR3 spans 16 amino acids. Trimming took off 5 bases at V and 1 base at J, with 17 bases between the two ends.

V gene TRBV21-1 combines with J gene TRBJ2-1; TRBD1, the table's D call, lacks a check against the DNA. TRBV21-1 has pseudogene status. CDR3 length: 14 amino acids. DNA of the CDR3: TGTGCCAGCAGGACCGGGACAGTACCTTTATGGGAGTTCTTC. Translating gives CASRTGTVPLWEFF.

The V gene is TRBV28, the J gene TRBJ1-6; TRBD1 aligns across 8 bases. Trimming took 3 bases from V and 7 from J; bases not matched to a gene: 8. This CDR3 comprises 16 residues. Per germline, CDR1 MDHEN and CDR2 SYDVKM. The CDR3 region is CASSFLQGVGNSPLHF. The CDR3, as DNA: TGTGCCAGCAGTTTCTTACAGGGGGTAGGAAATTCACCCCTCCACTTT.

This clone was counted a few times. The chain employs TRBV5-4 and TRBJ1-1, with TRBD1 matching over 7 bases. CDR3 size: 15 residues. Germline V gene lookup returns CDR1 SGHNT and CDR2 YYREEE (reference sequence). V gave up 3 bases and J gave up 3 bases; unmatched junction bases: 8. Written as DNA, the CDR3 is TGTGCCAGCAGCTCCAGACAGGGCGGAGACACTGAAGCTTTCTTT. It translates to CASSSRQGGDTEAFF.

V and J are TRBV7-9 and TRBJ1-2, with TRBD1 matching 8 bases. Per germline, CDR1 SEHNR and CDR2 FQNEAQ (reference sequence). The CDR3 length is 14 residues. The J segment lost 5 bases and the V segment lost 5 bases, leaving 7 bases of the junction unmatched. The CDR3 region is CASSTPGQEYGYTF. The CDR3, as DNA: TGTGCCAGCAGCACTCCGGGACAGGAATATGGCTACACCTTC.

V and J are TRBV5-1 and TRBJ2-7; 9 nucleotides line up with TRBD1. V lost 4 bases, J lost 3 bases, and 2 bases stayed unmatched. The CDR3 sequence is 13 residues long. CDR1 SGHRS and CDR2 YFSETQ come from the germline V gene. In DNA, the CDR3 is TGCGCCAGCAGCCGACAGGGGGACTACGAGCAGTACTTC. This translates into CASSRQGDYEQYF.

The chain employs TRBV6-2 or TRBV6-3 and TRBJ2-3, with D uncertain. The CDR3 runs 14 residues. V lost 2 bases to trimming and J lost 5 bases, with 11 bases between them. Germline assignment: CDR1 MNHEY and CDR2 SVGEGT. CDR3 sequence reads: CASSYGQHKDTQYF. As DNA, the CDR3 is TGTGCCAGCAGTTACGGGCAGCACAAAGATACGCAGTATTTT.

The genes are TRBV7-6 and TRBJ1-1, with D possibly being TRBD1 (6 bases). Germline lookup yields CDR1 SGHVS and CDR2 FNYEAQ. The CDR3 is 14 amino acids. V was clipped by 3 bases and J by 1 base, with 9 bases between them. CDR3 in DNA: TGTGCCAGCAGCTTCGGGGGGGCGAACACTGAAGCTTTCTTT. Amino acid sequence: CASSFGGANTEAFF. Full variable domain (missing parts from reference TRBV7-6 and TRBJ1-1): GAGVSQSPRYKVTKRGQDVALRCDPISGHVSLYWYRQALGQGPEFLTYFNYEAQQDKSGLPNDRFSAERPEGSISTLTIQRTEQRDSAMYRCASSFGGANTEAFFGQGTRLTVV.

The chain joins TRBV9 to TRBJ1-2; 7 nucleotides line up with TRBD1. The CDR3 is made up of 14 amino acids. With V trimmed by 0 bases and J by 7 bases, 6 bases remained unmatched. The germline V gene encodes CDR1 SGDLS and CDR2 YYNGEE. CDR3 loop: CASSVGDRVGGYTF. As DNA, the CDR3 is TGTGCCAGCAGCGTAGGAGACAGGGTTGGTGGCTACACCTTC.

Only a few counts were recorded for this clone. V usage is TRBV6-5 and J usage is TRBJ1-1, with D maybe TRBD1 (6 bases). The CDR3 loop spans 15 amino acids. Germline CDR1 reads MNHEY; CDR2 reads SVGAGI. Trimming left V 6 bases short and J 7 bases short, with 21 bases between. The CDR3 reads CASRSSGAVGLEAFF. The CDR3 DNA is TGTGCCAGCAGATCCTCAGGGGCGGTAGGTCTTGAAGCTTTCTTT.

The V call is TRBV21-1, the J call TRBJ1-5; the table's TRBD1 call for D was not verified on the DNA. TRBV21-1 counts as a pseudogene. This CDR3 spans 13 amino acids. DNA for the CDR3: TGTGCCAGCAGGGGACAGAAAAATCAGCCCCAGCATTTT. As protein: CASRGQKNQPQHF.

V usage is TRBV7-2 and J usage is TRBJ1-1; 9 bases are a match to TRBD1. This CDR3 has 17 residues. V lost 5 bases to trimming and J lost 4 bases; unmatched junction nucleotides: 14. Germline CDR1 is SGHTA and CDR2 is FQGNSA. The CDR3 DNA is TGTGCCAGCAGCCGTACCGGGACAGGGAGGAGAGGCACTGAAGCTTTCTTT. Translating gives CASSRTGTGRRGTEAFF.

The V gene is TRBV7-8, the J gene TRBJ1-1, with D uncertain. This CDR3 has 14 amino acids. Germline V gene sequence: CDR1 SGHVS, CDR2 FQNEAQ. Trimming removed 2 bases at V and 3 bases at J, with 10 bases between. In DNA form, the CDR3 reads TGTGCCAGCAGCTTAACGATGAGGGACACTGAAGCTTTCTTT. Residues: CASSLTMRDTEAFF.

Only a few counts were recorded for this clone. The chain has TRBV19 and TRBJ2-1; 8 positions match TRBD1. V shed 0 bases and J 2 bases; nucleotides not matched to a gene: 3. The CDR3 has 16 residues. CDR1 is LNHDA and CDR2 is SQIVND in the germline V gene (reference sequence). CDR3 region: CASSIERTGPYNEQFF. The CDR3 DNA sequence: TGTGCCAGTAGTATAGAACGGACAGGGCCCTACAATGAGCAGTTCTTC.

The V call is TRBV5-1, the J call TRBJ1-2; D is ambiguous. Germline V gene data show CDR1 as SGHRS and CDR2 as YFSETQ. The CDR3 consists of 13 residues. Trimming removed 4 bases at V and 8 bases at J, with 15 bases between. The DNA for the CDR3 is TGCGCCAGCAGCCCCGCGGGAGGTCCGGGCTACACCTTC. Protein sequence: CASSPAGGPGYTF.

The chain employs TRBV12-3 or TRBV12-4 and TRBJ2-5, with D possibly matching TRBD2 (6 bases). Trimming pared 7 bases from V and 7 bases from J, leaving 16 bases between. The CDR3 extends over 13 amino acids. The CDR3 nucleotides are TGTGCCAGCACCGCGGAGGGAAAAGGGACCCAGTACTTC. Translated, it gives CASTAEGKGTQYF.

V is TRBV19 and J is TRBJ2-1; a possible D gene is TRBD2 (6 bases). The CDR3 contains 18 residues. From germline, CDR1 is LNHDA and CDR2 SQIVND (reference sequence). V was trimmed by 5 bases and J by 4 bases, leaving 24 bases between them. The CDR3 protein is CASSPPGPGTQTYNEQFF. The CDR3 DNA reads as TGTGCCAGTAGTCCCCCCGGACCCGGGACTCAGACTTACAATGAGCAGTTCTTC.

V and J are TRBV7-3 and TRBJ2-3, with 9 bases that match TRBD2. Germline-derived CDR1 and CDR2 are SGHTA and FQGTGA. There are 15 residues in the CDR3. Trimming took 2 bases from V and 0 from J; bases not matched to a gene: 0. The CDR3 bases are TGTGCCAGCAGCTTACTAGCGGGGAGCACAGATACGCAGTATTTT. This codes for CASSLLAGSTDTQYF.

The J gene is TRBJ2-7, the V gene TRBV18, with D possibly being TRBD1 (5 bases). Germline CDR1 is KGHSH and CDR2 is LQKENI. The CDR3 is made up of 14 amino acids. Trimming left V 0 bases short and J 3 bases short, with 9 bases between. For the CDR3, the DNA is TGTGCCAGCTCACCACCGGCAGGGAACTACGAGCAGTACTTC. Residues: CASSPPAGNYEQYF.

The count of this clone is one. This chain uses TRBV25-1 with TRBJ2-7, with D tentatively TRBD1 (5 bases). V lost 1 base and J lost 5, with 12 bases in between. There are 14 residues in the CDR3. In germline, CDR1 is MGHDK, CDR2 SYGVNS. The CDR3 bases are TGTGCCAGCAGTGAATTTCAGGGTTTCAACGAGCAGTACTTC. Protein: CASSEFQGFNEQYF.

V usage is TRBV18 and J usage is TRBJ2-5; D is unresolved. Looked up from germline, CDR1 is KGHSH and CDR2 is LQKENI. Trimming shortened V by 6 bases and J by 5 bases, and 13 bases separated the two germline ends. The CDR3 consists of 13 residues. The CDR3 is CASSPFPRETQYF. The CDR3 coding sequence is TGTGCCAGCTCGCCCTTCCCCCGGGAGACCCAGTACTTC.

This chain joins TRBV4-3 and TRBJ2-1; D is perhaps TRBD2 (6 bases). This CDR3 spans 16 amino acids. The V end lost 0 bases, the J end lost 5 bases, and 14 bases lay between the germline ends. CDR1 and CDR2 (germline): LGHNA, YSLEER. CDR3 loop: CASSQDWGEVDNEQFF. The CDR3 coding sequence is TGCGCCAGCAGCCAAGATTGGGGGGAGGTGGACAATGAGCAGTTCTTC.

V is TRBV3-1 (or the pseudogene TRBV3-2) and J is TRBJ2-1; 12 nucleotides agree with TRBD2. The CDR3 spans 16 residues. Trimming took 0 bases from V and 6 from J; bases not matched to a gene: 3. The V gene's germline CDR1 is LGHDT and CDR2 YNNKEL (reference sequence). CDR3: CASSQDLAGGTNEQFF. The CDR3 coding sequence is TGTGCCAGCAGCCAAGATCTAGCGGGGGGGACCAATGAGCAGTTCTTC.